This T cell receptor (beta chain) is drawn from a study of blood T cell repertoires in COVID-19. Assay: immunoSEQ multiplex PCR; the TCRdb copy retains only in-frame clones and omits some. The sample has about 150,000 clones, about nine tenths seen once; the top ten hold around 6.1%. The V gene lost 4 bases and the J gene lost 3 bases, with 15 bases spanning the gap. The germline CDR1 and CDR2 sequences are LGHDT and YNNKEL (reference sequence). CDR3 length: 15 residues. This sequence originates from a man at least 80 years old with acute or convalescent COVID-19. Sample: peripheral blood. The rearrangement uses TRBV3-1 (or the pseudogene TRBV3-2) and TRBJ1-2; D possibly corresponds to TRBD1 (5 bases). The DNA for the CDR3 is TGTGCCAGCAGCCCAGGGCCCTCACAAGACTATGGCTACACCTTC. Translated: CASSPGPSQDYGYTF.